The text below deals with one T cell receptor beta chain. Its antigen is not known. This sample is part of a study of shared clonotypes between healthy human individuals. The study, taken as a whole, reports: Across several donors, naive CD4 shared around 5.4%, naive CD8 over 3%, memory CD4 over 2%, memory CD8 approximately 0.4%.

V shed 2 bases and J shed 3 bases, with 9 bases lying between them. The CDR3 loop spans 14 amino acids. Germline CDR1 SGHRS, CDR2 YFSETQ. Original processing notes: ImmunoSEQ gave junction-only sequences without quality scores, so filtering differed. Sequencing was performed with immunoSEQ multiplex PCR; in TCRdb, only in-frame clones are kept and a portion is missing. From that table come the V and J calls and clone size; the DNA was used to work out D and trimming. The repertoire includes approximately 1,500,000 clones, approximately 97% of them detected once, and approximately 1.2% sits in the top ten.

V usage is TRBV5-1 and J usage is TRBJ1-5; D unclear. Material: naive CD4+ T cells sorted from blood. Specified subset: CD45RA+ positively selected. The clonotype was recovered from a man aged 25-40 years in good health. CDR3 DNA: TGCGCCAGCAGCTTCGAAGGATTCAATCAGCCCCAGCATTTT. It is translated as CASSFEGFNQPQHF.